This T cell receptor beta chain was recovered during a study of blood T cells in healthy people across ages. To note about this clonotype: What it recognizes is unknown. A much larger clone lies one base from this, so it may be a read error.

Study-level results: Observed TCR beta diversity per million T cells went down as age went up. This fall followed a roughly linear course with age. The study found TCR beta diversity correlated strongly with naive T cell percentage.

V shed 6 bases and J shed 0 bases, with 16 bases lying between them. This CDR3 spans 15 amino acids. The germline gives CDR1 SGHTS, CDR2 YDEGEE. The use of a sample-barcoded 5' primer and a J-beta primer mix characterized a second PCR of roughly 7 to 12 cycles. From the 5' RACE reads, TCRdb called clonotypes with MiXCR, one entry per CDR3 protein. The sample consists of about 570,000 distinct CDR3 sequences, 25% to 35% of them appearing once. The same sample was also studied in work on T cells of mothers and their children. This second study notes: Per child, about 3 million TCR beta CDR3 reads were obtained, against over 9.5 million per mother.

This clonotype was obtained from a boy between 2 and 10 years old in good health. V gene TRBV5-8 combines with J gene TRBJ2-7, with D tentatively TRBD1 (5 bases). The specimen sequenced was blood. Here the CDR3 DNA reads TGTGCCAGCACCCCGAGACAGACCTTCTCCTACGAGCAGTACTTC. Protein: CASTPRQTFSYEQYF.